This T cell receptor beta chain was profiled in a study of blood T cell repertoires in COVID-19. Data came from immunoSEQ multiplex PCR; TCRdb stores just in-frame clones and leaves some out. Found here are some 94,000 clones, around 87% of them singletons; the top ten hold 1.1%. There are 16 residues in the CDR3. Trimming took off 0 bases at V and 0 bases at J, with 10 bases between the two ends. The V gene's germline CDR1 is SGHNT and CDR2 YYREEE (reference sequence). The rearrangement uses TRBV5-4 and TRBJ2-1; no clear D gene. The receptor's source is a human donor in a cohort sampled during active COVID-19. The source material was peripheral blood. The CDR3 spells CASSLDSPSSYNEQFF. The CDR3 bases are TGTGCCAGCAGCTTGGACTCCCCGAGCTCCTACAATGAGCAGTTCTTC.